This note documents a single T cell receptor (beta chain) sequence. V lost 6 bases to trimming and J lost 4 bases, with 19 bases between them. The CDR3 totals 15 residues. Germline V lookup: CDR1 SGHNT, CDR2 YYREEE (reference sequence). The sample belongs to a study of T cell responses to AZD1222 COVID-19 vaccine. The repertoire was sequenced with immunoSEQ multiplex PCR; TCRdb's copy has only in-frame clones and lacks some. The sample carries around 160,000 clones, 85% to 90% recorded once. Sample: peripheral blood, taken on day 0 of AZD1222 vaccination. The sequence came from an adult in good health. The chain has TRBV5-4 and TRBJ1-2, with a weak D call TRBD1 (5 bases). The CDR3 region is CASNDIRQTFYGYTF. For the CDR3, the DNA is TGTGCCAGCAACGACATAAGACAGACCTTCTATGGCTACACCTTC.